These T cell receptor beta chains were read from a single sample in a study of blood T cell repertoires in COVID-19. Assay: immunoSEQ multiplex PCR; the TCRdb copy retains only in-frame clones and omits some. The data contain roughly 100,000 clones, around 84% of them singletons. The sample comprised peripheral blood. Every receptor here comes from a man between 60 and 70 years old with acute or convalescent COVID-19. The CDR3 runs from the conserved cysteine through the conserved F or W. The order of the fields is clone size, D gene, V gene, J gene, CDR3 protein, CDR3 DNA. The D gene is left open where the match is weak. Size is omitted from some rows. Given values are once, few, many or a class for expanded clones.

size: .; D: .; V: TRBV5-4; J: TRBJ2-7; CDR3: CASSLSETYEQYF; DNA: TGTGCCAGCAGCTTGAGCGAAACCTACGAGCAGTACTTC
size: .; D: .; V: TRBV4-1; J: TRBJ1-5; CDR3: CASSQWAPSQPQHF; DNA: TGCGCCAGCAGCCAATGGGCCCCGAGTCAGCCCCAGCATTTT
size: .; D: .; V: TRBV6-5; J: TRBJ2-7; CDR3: CASSYSSYAGYEQYF; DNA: TGTGCCAGCAGTTACTCGAGTTACGCCGGCTACGAGCAGTACTTC
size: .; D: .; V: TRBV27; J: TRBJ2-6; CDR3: CASSLRWSGFSSGANVLTF; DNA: TGTGCCAGCAGTTTACGGTGGAGCGGGTTTAGCTCTGGGGCCAACGTCCTGACTTTC
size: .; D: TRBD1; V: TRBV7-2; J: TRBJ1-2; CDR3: CASSLDRVNGYTF; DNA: TGTGCCAGCAGCCTCGACAGGGTGAATGGCTACACCTTC
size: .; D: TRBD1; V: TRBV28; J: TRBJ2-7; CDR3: CASSSGQTYEQYF; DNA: TGTGCCAGCAGTTCGGGACAGACCTACGAGCAGTACTTC
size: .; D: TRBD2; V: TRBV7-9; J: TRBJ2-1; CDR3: CASIKASSGGSSYNEQFF; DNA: TGTGCCAGCATCAAGGCCAGTAGCGGGGGGAGCTCCTACAATGAGCAGTTCTTC
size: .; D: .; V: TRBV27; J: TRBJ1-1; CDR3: CASSLKVEAEAFF; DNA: TGTGCCAGCAGTTTAAAGGTCGAGGCTGAAGCTTTCTTT
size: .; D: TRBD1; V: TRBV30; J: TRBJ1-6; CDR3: CAWRIRYGTGFKSLPIQPLHF; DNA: TGTGCCTGGAGGATACGTTACGGGACAGGGTTCAAGTCGCTACCGATTCAACCCCTCCACTTT
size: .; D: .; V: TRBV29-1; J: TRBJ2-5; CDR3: CSVETHRTRETQYF; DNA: TGCAGCGTTGAAACCCACAGGACCCGGGAGACCCAGTACTTC
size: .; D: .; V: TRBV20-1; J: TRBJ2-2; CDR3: CSASGTTRTGELFF; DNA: TGCAGTGCTAGTGGGACAACGCGGACCGGGGAGCTGTTTTTT
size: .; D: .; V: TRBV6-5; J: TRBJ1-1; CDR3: CASSSGPAGGGTEAFF; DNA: TGTGCCAGCAGTTCGGGCCCCGCGGGCGGTGGCACTGAAGCTTTCTTT
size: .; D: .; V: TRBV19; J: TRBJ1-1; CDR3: CASSDQTGNTEAFF; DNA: TGTGCCAGTAGTGATCAGACGGGAAACACTGAAGCTTTCTTT
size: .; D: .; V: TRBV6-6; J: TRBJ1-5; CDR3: CASRGSNQPQHF; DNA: TGTGCCTCCAGGGGTAGCAATCAGCCCCAGCATTTT
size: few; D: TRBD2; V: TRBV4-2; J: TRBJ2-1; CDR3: CASSQGLAGVEQFF; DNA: TGTGCCAGCAGCCAAGGGCTAGCGGGAGTTGAGCAGTTCTTC
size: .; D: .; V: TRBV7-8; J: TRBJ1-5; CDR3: CASSSRDRQPQHF; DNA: TGTGCCAGCAGCTCGAGAGACAGGCAGCCCCAGCATTTT
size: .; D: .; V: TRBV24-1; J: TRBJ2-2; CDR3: CATSENSGELFF; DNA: TGTGCCACCAGTGAGAACTCCGGGGAGCTGTTTTTT
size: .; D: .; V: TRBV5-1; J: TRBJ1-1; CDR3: CASKQQMNTEAFF; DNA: TGCGCCAGCAAACAACAGATGAACACTGAAGCTTTCTTT
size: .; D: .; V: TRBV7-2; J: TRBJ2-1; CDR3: CASDNGMHDEQFF; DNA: TGTGCCAGCGATAACGGGATGCACGATGAGCAGTTCTTC
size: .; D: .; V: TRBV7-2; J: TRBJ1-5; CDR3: CASSSTPARGRVAQHF; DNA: TGTGCCAGCAGCTCCACCCCGGCCCGGGGGAGGGTAGCCCAGCATTTT
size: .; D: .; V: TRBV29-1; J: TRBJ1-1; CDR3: CSVEKQQNTEAFF; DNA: TGCAGCGTTGAAAAACAGCAGAACACTGAAGCTTTCTTT
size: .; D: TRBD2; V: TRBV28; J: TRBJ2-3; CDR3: CASSPAGVTDTQYF; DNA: TGTGCCAGCAGCCCAGCGGGAGTTACAGATACGCAGTATTTT
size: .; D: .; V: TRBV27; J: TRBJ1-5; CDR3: CASSPLGGSNQPQHF; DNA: TGTGCCAGCAGCCCTTTGGGAGGTTCGAATCAGCCCCAGCATTTT
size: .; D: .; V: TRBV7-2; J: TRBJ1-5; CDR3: CASSLRRGYNQPQHF; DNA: TGTGCCAGCAGCTTAAGAAGGGGTTACAATCAGCCCCAGCATTTT
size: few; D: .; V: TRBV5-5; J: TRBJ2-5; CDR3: CASSFKSFGEETQYF; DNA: TGTGCCAGCAGCTTTAAAAGCTTCGGGGAGGAGACCCAGTACTTC
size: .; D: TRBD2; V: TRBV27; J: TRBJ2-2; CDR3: CASTPVGGTSGTTGELFF; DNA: TGTGCCAGCACCCCCGTAGGCGGGACTAGCGGAACAACCGGGGAGCTGTTTTTT
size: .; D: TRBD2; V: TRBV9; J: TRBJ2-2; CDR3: CASSVAGGLGTGELFF; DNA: TGTGCCAGCAGCGTAGCGGGAGGGCTCGGCACCGGGGAGCTGTTTTTT
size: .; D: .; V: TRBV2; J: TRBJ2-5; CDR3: CASESWETQYF; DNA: TGTGCCAGCGAGTCTTGGGAGACCCAGTACTTC
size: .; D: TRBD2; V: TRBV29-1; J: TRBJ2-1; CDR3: CSVEEGLAGAEYNEQFF; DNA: TGCAGCGTTGAAGAGGGACTAGCGGGAGCGGAATACAATGAGCAGTTCTTC
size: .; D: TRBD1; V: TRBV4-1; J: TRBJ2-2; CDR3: CASSQGQGLNTGELFF; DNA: TGCGCCAGCAGCCAAGGACAGGGGTTGAACACCGGGGAGCTGTTTTTT
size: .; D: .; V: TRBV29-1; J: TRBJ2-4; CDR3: CSVEGGENIQYF; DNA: TGCAGCGTTGAGGGAGGAGAAAACATTCAGTACTTC
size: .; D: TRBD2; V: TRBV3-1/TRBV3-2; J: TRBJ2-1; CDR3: CASSQVLAGDEQFF; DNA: TGTGCCAGCAGCCAAGTTCTAGCGGGAGATGAGCAGTTCTTC
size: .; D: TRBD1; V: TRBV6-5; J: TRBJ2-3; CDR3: CASNRGQEDTQYF; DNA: TGTGCCAGCAACAGGGGGCAGGAAGATACGCAGTATTTT